This TCR beta chain came from a study of shared clonotypes between healthy human individuals. Background on the study: Plates per donor: three CD4 naive, three CD4 memory, two CD8 naive, one CD8 memory.

Samples underwent the assay at deep level. Generated by immunoSEQ multiplex PCR, the TCRdb table keeps only in-frame clones and is missing some. This sample has roughly 2.1 million clones; roughly 91% occur once, and the top ten carry around 1.7%. Study-level points and caveats: The study sampled only blood, and tissue repertoires likely differ.

Concerning this clone itself: As yet, its antigen is unknown.

Terminally differentiated effector memory CD45RA+ cells were left out of the naive CD8 fraction, which was CD45RO-negative and positively selected for CCR7. The study enrolled healthy HIV-negative adults without recent acute infections or vaccinations as donors. The sample was naive CD8+ T cells from PBMCs. This receptor was identified in a man younger than 30 in good health. Some clones in this sample may be carry-over from other donors' samples.

CDR3 bases: TGTGCCAGCAGCGTAGCCCATCCCGGCTCTGGGGCCAACGTCCTGACTTTC. Translation: CASSVAHPGSGANVLTF. This chain connects TRBV9 to TRBJ2-6, with D unclear. The CDR3 consists of 17 residues. CDR1 is SGDLS and CDR2 is YYNGEE in the germline V gene. Trimming removed 0 bases from V and 0 bases from J, with 10 bases in between.